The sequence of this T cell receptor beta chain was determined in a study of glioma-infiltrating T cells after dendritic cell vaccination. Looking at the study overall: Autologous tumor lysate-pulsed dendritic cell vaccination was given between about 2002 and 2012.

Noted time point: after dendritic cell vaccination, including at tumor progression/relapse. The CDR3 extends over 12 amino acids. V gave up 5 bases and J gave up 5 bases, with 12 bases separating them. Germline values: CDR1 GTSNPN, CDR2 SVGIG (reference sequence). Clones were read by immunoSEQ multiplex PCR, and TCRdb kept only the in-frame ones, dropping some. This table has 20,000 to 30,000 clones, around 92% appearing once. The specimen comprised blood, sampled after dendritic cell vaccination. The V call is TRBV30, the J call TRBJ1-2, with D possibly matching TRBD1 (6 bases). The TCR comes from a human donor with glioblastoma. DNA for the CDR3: TGTGCCTGGGGACAGTTCAGATATGGCTACACCTTC. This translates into CAWGQFRYGYTF.